This T cell receptor (beta chain) is drawn from a study of cytomegalovirus exposure and HLA in healthy donors. A few counts support this clone. The CDR3 has 14 amino acids. The germline V gene encodes CDR1 SGHNT and CDR2 YYREEE (reference sequence). With 2 bases removed from V and 0 bases from J, the gap between germline ends came to 8 bases. Vbeta (60) and Jbeta (13) primers were used in the PCR. Libraries were prepared by immunoSEQ multiplex PCR; TCRdb keeps only in-frame clonotypes and omits some of them. The table shows some 120,000 clones, with 60% to 85% occurring only once. The receptor comes from a human donor in good health. The sample taken for sequencing was PBMCs. The chain joins TRBV5-4 to TRBJ1-2, with D uncertain. The CDR3 DNA reads as TGTGCCAGCAGCTTTGAGGGTGCTAACTATGGCTACACCTTC. Amino acid sequence: CASSFEGANYGYTF.